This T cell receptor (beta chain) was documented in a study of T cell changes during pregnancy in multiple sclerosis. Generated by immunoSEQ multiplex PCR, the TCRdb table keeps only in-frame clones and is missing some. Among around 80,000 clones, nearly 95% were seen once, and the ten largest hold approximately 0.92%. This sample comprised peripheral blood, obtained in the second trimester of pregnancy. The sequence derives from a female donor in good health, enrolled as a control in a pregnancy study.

The CDR3 here is CAISDLDGRGTEAFF. Written as DNA, the CDR3 is TGTGCCATCAGTGACTTGGACGGGAGGGGGACTGAAGCTTTCTTT. The genes are TRBV10-3 and TRBJ1-1; tentative D call: TRBD1 (6 bases). The CDR3 runs 15 residues. Trimming left V 3 bases short and J 5 bases short, with 16 bases between. CDR1 is ENHRY and CDR2 is SYGVKD in the germline V gene.